This T cell receptor (beta chain) was recorded in a study of CD4+ T cells in melanoma. Some clones are missing from TCRdb's copy, which holds only in-frame ones; the method was immunoSEQ multiplex PCR. Among 13,000 to 15,000 clones listed, around 80% were seen once. A word on this clone: Its target is not known.

Notes on the study in general: CD8+ T cell, macrophage and B cell function reportedly correlated with neoantigen-specific CD4+ T cells. Reportedly, melanoma neoantigen-specific CD4+ T cells showed varied differentiation states.

The TCR originated in a human donor with melanoma. The sample was cells from a culture (not recorded whether cultured in vitro).

This chain's CDR3 is CASSSPDHRGRRVNTEAFF. The CDR3 DNA follows: TGTGCCAGTAGTAGCCCCGATCATCGGGGGCGTCGTGTGAACACTGAAGCTTTCTTT. V is TRBV19 and J is TRBJ1-1, with D possibly matching TRBD1 (6 bases). Germline V lookup: CDR1 LNHDA, CDR2 SQIVND (reference sequence). The CDR3 is 19 residues long. Trimming took off 4 bases at V and 0 bases at J, with 24 bases between the two ends.